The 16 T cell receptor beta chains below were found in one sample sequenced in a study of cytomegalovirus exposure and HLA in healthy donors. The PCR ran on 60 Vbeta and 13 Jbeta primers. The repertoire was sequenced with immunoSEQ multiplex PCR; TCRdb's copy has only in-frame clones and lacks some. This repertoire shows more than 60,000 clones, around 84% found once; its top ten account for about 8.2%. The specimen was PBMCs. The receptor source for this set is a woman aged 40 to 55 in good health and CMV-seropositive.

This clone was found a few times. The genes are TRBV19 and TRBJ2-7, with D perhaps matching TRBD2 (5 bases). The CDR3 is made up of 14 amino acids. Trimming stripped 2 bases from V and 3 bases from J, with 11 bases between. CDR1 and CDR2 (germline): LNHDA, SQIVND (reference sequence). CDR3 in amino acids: CASSILATDYEQYF. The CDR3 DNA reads TGTGCCAGTAGTATACTAGCTACGGACTACGAGCAGTACTTC.

The chain's CDR3 is CSVASQGLDNEQFF. DNA of the CDR3: TGCAGCGTTGCGTCTCAGGGCTTAGACAATGAGCAGTTCTTC. The chain combines TRBV29-1 with TRBJ2-1; D possibly corresponds to TRBD1 (5 bases). CDR3 length: 14 residues. Deletions cut 4 bases from V and 5 bases from J, with 15 bases between. Per the germline V gene, CDR1 is SQVTM and CDR2 is ANQGSEA.

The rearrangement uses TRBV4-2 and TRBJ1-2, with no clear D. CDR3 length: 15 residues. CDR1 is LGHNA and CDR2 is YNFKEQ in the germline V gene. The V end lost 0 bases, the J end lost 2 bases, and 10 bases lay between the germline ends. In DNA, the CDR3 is TGTGCCAGCAGCCAAGACAGTGCAGGAAACTATGGCTACACCTTC. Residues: CASSQDSAGNYGYTF.

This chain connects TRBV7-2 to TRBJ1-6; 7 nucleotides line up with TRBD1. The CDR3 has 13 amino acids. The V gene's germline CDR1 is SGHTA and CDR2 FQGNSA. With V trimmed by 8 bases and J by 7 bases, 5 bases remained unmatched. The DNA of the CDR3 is TGTGCCAGCTACAGGGGAGGCAATTCACCCCTCCACTTT. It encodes CASYRGGNSPLHF. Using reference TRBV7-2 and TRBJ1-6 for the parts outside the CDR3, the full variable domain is GAGVSQSPSNKVTEKGKDVELRCDPISGHTALYWYRQSLGQGLEFLIYFQGNSAPDKSGLPSDRFSAERTGGSVSTLTIQRTQQEDSAVYLCASYRGGNSPLHFGNGTRLTVT.

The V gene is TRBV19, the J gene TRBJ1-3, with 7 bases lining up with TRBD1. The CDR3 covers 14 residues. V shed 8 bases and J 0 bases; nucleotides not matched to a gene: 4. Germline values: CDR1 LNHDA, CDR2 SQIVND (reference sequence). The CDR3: CASARGDSGNTIYF. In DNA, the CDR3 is TGTGCCAGTGCCAGGGGGGACTCTGGAAACACCATATATTTT.

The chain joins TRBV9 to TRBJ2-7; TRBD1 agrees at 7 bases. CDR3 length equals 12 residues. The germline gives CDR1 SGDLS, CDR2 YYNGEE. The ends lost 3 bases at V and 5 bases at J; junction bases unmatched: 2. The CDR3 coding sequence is TGTGCCAGCAGCGCGACAGGGCACGAGCAGTACTTC. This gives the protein CASSATGHEQYF.

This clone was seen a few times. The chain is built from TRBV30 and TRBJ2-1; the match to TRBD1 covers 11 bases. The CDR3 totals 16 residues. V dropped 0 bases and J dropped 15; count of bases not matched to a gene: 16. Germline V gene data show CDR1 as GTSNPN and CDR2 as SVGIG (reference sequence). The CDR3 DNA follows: TGTGCCTGGAGTGTCCGCAGGACAGGGGGCCAAGATTTCGGGTTCTTC. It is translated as CAWSVRRTGGQDFGFF.

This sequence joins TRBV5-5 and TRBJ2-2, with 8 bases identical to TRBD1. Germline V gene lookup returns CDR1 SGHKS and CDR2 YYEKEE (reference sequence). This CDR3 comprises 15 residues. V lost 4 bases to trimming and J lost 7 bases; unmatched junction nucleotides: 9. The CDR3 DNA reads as TGTGCCAGCAGCGTTCAGGACAGGGTCGGCGGGGAGCTGTTTTTT. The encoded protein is CASSVQDRVGGELFF.

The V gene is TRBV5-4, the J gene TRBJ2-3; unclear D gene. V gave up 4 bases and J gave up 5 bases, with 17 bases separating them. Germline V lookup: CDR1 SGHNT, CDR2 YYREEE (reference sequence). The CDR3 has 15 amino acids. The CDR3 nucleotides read TGTGCCAGCAGCCCCCGGAACTATCTCGGAGATACGCAGTATTTT. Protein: CASSPRNYLGDTQYF. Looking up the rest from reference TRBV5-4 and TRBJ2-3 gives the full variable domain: ETGVTQSPTHLIKTRGQQVTLRCSSQSGHNTVSWYQQALGQGPQFIFQYYREEENGRGNFPPRFSGLQFPNYSSELNVNALELDDSALYLCASSPRNYLGDTQYFGPGTRLTVL.

CDR3 in DNA: TGCGCCAGCAGCAAACAGGGGTCTGGGGAGACCCAGTACTTC. It codes for CASSKQGSGETQYF. This chain uses TRBV5-1 with TRBJ2-5; TRBD1 matches 7 bases. Germline lookup yields CDR1 SGHRS and CDR2 YFSETQ. V lost 4 bases, J lost 5 bases, and 8 bases stayed unmatched. The CDR3 extends over 14 amino acids.

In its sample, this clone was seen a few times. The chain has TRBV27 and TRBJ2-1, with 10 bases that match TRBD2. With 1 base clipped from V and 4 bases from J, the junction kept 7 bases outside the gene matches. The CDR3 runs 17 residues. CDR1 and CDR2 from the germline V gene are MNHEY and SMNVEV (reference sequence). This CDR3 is CASSLWASGGKYNEQFF. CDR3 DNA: TGTGCCAGCAGTTTATGGGCTAGCGGGGGCAAATACAATGAGCAGTTCTTC.

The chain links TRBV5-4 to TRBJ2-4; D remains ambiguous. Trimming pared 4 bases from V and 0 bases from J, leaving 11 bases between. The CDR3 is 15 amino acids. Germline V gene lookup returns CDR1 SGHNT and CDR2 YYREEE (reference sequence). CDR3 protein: CASSLDPGAKNIQYF. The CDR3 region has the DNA TGTGCCAGCAGCCTCGACCCAGGAGCCAAAAACATTCAGTACTTC.

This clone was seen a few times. CDR3 in amino acids: CASSKERGMQTQYF. The CDR3 DNA reads as TGTGCCAGCAGTAAAGAGAGGGGGATGCAGACCCAGTACTTC. The V and J genes are TRBV6-5 and TRBJ2-5, with TRBD1 as a possible D gene (6 bases). This CDR3 has 14 amino acids. Looked up from germline, CDR1 is MNHEY and CDR2 is SVGAGI. The V end lost 5 bases, the J end lost 6 bases, and 16 bases lay between the germline ends.

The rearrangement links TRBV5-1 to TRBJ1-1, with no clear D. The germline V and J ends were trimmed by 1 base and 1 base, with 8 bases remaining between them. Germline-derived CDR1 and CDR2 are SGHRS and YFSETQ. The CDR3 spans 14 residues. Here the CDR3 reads CASSLRPGNTEAFF. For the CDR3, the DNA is TGCGCCAGCAGCTTGCGTCCAGGGAACACTGAAGCTTTCTTT.

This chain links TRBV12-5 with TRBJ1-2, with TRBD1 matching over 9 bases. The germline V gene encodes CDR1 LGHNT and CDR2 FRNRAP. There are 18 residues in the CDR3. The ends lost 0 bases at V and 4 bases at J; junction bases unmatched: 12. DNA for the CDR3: TGTGCTAGTGGTTTGGTACTTGGTGACAGGGGGGTTACCTATGGCTACACCTTC. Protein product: CASGLVLGDRGVTYGYTF.

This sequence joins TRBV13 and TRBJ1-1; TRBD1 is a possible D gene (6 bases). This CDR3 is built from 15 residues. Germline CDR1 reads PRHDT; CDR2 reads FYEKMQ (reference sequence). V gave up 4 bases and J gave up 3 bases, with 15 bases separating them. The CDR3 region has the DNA TGTGCCAGCAGCTCTTCGAGGGGGTCCCACACTGAAGCTTTCTTT. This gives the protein CASSSSRGSHTEAFF.